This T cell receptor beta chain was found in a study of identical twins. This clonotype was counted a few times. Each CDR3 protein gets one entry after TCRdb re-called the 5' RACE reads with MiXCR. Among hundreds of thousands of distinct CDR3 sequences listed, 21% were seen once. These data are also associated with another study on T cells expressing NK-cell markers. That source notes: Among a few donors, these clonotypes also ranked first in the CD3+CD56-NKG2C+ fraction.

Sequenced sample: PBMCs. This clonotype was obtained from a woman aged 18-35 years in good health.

The CDR3 reads CASSRQGGDRDTQYF. The CDR3 nucleotides read TGTGCCAGCAGCAGGCAGGGAGGGGACAGAGATACGCAGTATTTT. V is TRBV7-2 and J is TRBJ2-3; perhaps D is TRBD1 or TRBD2 (7 bases each). CDR3 length: 15 residues. Germline V CDR1 and CDR2: SGHTA, FQGNSA. Trimming stripped 5 bases from V and 5 bases from J, with 17 bases between.